The 21 T cell receptor beta chains presented below share a single source sample, sequenced in a study of T-cell reconstitution after alpha-beta-depleted transplantation in children. During its preparation, the TCRbeta library received unique molecular identifiers. TCRdb passed the PCR reads through MiXCR, listing each CDR3 protein once. The data hold about 480,000 distinct CDR3 sequences, with roughly an eighth observed a single time. The sequencing here drew on PBMCs from the stem cell graft donor, taken from the stem cell graft. These receptors all stem from a human donor who donated a stem cell graft to a child with combined immunodeficiency.

Only a few counts were recorded for this clonotype. V gene TRBV7-2 combines with J gene TRBJ2-7; D not resolved. V lost 5 bases and J lost 3, with 20 bases in between. Germline V gene data show CDR1 as SGHTA and CDR2 as FQGNSA. The CDR3 is made up of 16 amino acids. The CDR3 is CASSPRVFRAYYEQYF. CDR3 nucleotide sequence: TGTGCCAGCAGCCCCCGGGTCTTTAGGGCCTACTACGAGCAGTACTTC.

This clonotype has more than one count but fewer than ten. The chain joins TRBV2 to TRBJ2-7; D is undetermined. Trimming left V 8 bases short and J 5 bases short, with 16 bases between. Germline-derived CDR1 and CDR2 are SNHLY and FYNNEI. This CDR3 is built from 13 residues. The CDR3 loop reads CASGPALIDEQYF. CDR3 sequence (DNA): TGTGCCAGCGGGCCAGCGCTCATAGACGAGCAGTACTTC.

This clonotype was observed a single time. This rearrangement joins TRBV6-5 to TRBJ2-7; TRBD1 agrees at 9 bases. J gave up 6 bases and V 2 bases, and 5 bases lay outside the gene matches. CDR1 is MNHEY, CDR2 SVGAGI, per germline. CDR3 length: 14 amino acids. The CDR3 here is CASSYGTGLTEQYF. CDR3 nucleotide sequence: TGTGCCAGCAGTTACGGGACAGGGTTAACCGAGCAGTACTTC.

J is TRBJ2-7 and V is TRBV7-9, with a tentative D call TRBD1 (6 bases). Germline CDR1 and CDR2: SEHNR and FQNEAQ (reference sequence). Trimming removed 1 base from V and 0 bases from J, with 13 bases in between. The CDR3 consists of 16 residues. In nucleotides, the CDR3 is TGTGCCAGCAGCTTAGTTGGGGACACTTACTCCTACGAGCAGTACTTC. This sequence encodes CASSLVGDTYSYEQYF.

The V gene is TRBV20-1, the J gene TRBJ1-5, with D hard to call. V lost 3 bases to trimming and J lost 2 bases, with 14 bases between them. Germline V gene lookup returns CDR1 DFQATT and CDR2 SNEGSKA (reference sequence). The CDR3 totals 15 residues. CDR3 DNA: TGCAGTGCTAGTAGGGCCGCGCGGGGCAATCAGCCCCAGCATTTT. Amino acid sequence: CSASRAARGNQPQHF.

This clonotype has at least ten counts. The V gene is TRBV12-3 or TRBV12-4, the J gene TRBJ2-5; D gene ambiguous. V was clipped by 1 base and J by 4 bases, with 7 bases between them. The CDR3 sequence is 13 residues long. Here the CDR3 reads CASSLVAPETQYF. CDR3 DNA: TGTGCCAGCAGTTTAGTAGCCCCAGAGACCCAGTACTTC.

This clonotype was observed many times. This chain links TRBV12-3 or TRBV12-4 with TRBJ2-3; 8 positions match TRBD2. CDR3 length equals 16 residues. The V segment lost 7 bases and the J segment 5 bases; nucleotides outside the gene matches: 14. CDR3 coding DNA: TGTGCCAGCAAGGGTAGCGGGGTGGGGAATGGAGATACGCAGTATTTT. This gives the protein CASKGSGVGNGDTQYF.

V and J are TRBV6-2 or TRBV6-3 and TRBJ2-7, with 7 nucleotides matching TRBD2. The CDR3 loop spans 14 amino acids. Germline V gene sequence: CDR1 MNHEY, CDR2 SVGEGT. V shed 10 bases, J shed 7 bases, and the junction held 16 bases outside the gene matches. The chain's CDR3 is CAIRTSAGLGEQYF. Here the CDR3 DNA reads TGTGCCATCCGAACTAGCGCCGGACTCGGGGAGCAGTACTTC.

V gene TRBV12-3 or TRBV12-4 combines with J gene TRBJ2-1; 11 bases map to TRBD2. The junction had 8 bases not matched to a gene; V was cut back by 2 bases and J by 8 bases. The length of the CDR3 is 16 residues. CDR3 residues: CASSLYILAGAYEQFF. The CDR3 region has the DNA TGTGCCAGCAGTTTATATATACTAGCGGGAGCTTATGAGCAGTTCTTC.

V and J are TRBV11-2 and TRBJ2-2; TRBD1 is a possible D gene (5 bases). V was shortened by 1 base and J by 1 base, with 10 bases between the two germline ends. Per germline, CDR1 SGHAT and CDR2 FQNNGV. The CDR3 loop spans 16 amino acids. This CDR3 reads CASSLVQGLNTGELFF. DNA for the CDR3: TGTGCCAGCAGCTTAGTTCAGGGTCTGAACACCGGGGAGCTGTTTTTT.

This clonotype was observed a few times. The chain has TRBV6-5 and TRBJ1-5, with D possibly TRBD1 on 6 matching bases. The V gene lost 2 bases and the J gene lost 2 bases, with 10 bases spanning the gap. Germline CDR1 reads MNHEY; CDR2 reads SVGAGI. This CDR3 contains 15 residues. The CDR3 sequence: CASSYETGRNQPQHF. As DNA, the CDR3 is TGTGCCAGCAGTTACGAAACAGGGCGCAATCAGCCCCAGCATTTT.

This clonotype was recorded at least ten times. The V gene is TRBV30, the J gene TRBJ2-5; D perhaps matches TRBD2 (6 bases). CDR3 length equals 12 residues. V was pared by 0 bases and J by 5 bases, with 7 bases between. Germline assignment: CDR1 GTSNPN and CDR2 SVGIG (reference sequence). The CDR3 nucleotides are TGTGCCTGGAGTGTCGGAGGGGAGACCCAGTACTTC. As protein: CAWSVGGETQYF.

This clonotype was detected a few times. This sequence joins TRBV27 and TRBJ2-1; 8 nucleotides agree with TRBD2. The CDR3 totals 14 residues. The V segment lost 6 bases and the J segment 8 bases; nucleotides outside the gene matches: 9. Looked up from germline, CDR1 is MNHEY and CDR2 is SMNVEV (reference sequence). CDR3 in amino acids: CASRLGLAEDEQFF. CDR3 DNA sequence: TGTGCCAGCAGGCTCGGACTAGCAGAAGATGAGCAGTTCTTC.

This clonotype was counted between two and nine times. The chain uses TRBV2 and TRBJ1-5, with 7 bases matching TRBD1. The CDR3 contains 14 residues. CDR1 SNHLY and CDR2 FYNNEI come from the germline V gene. The trim removed 4 bases at V and 5 bases at J, leaving 5 bases unmatched. The CDR3 DNA sequence: TGTGCCAGCAGTGTACAGGGGATTGATCAGCCCCAGCATTTT. Translated, it gives CASSVQGIDQPQHF.

This clonotype showed up just a few times. The chain combines TRBV7-3 with TRBJ1-1, with 8 nucleotides matching TRBD1. V lost 5 bases and J lost 3; bases outside the gene matches: 5. The CDR3 spans 14 residues. Germline-derived CDR1 and CDR2 are SGHTA and FQGTGA. The CDR3 spells CASSAAGGYTEAFF. Written as DNA, the CDR3 is TGTGCCAGCAGCGCAGCAGGGGGCTACACTGAAGCTTTCTTT.

The genes are TRBV7-2 and TRBJ1-2; D call uncertain. V dropped 3 bases and J dropped 7 bases, with 12 bases sitting between them. Germline lookup yields CDR1 SGHTA and CDR2 FQGNSA. The CDR3 loop spans 13 amino acids. The CDR3 DNA is TGTGCCAGCAGCTTCAGTTACGAGGGTGGCTACACCTTC. Its translation is CASSFSYEGGYTF.

In this sample, this clonotype turned up a few times. The chain recombines TRBV4-3 with TRBJ2-1; D is undetermined. V lost 4 bases, J lost 2 bases, and 15 bases lay in between. Germline V gene lookup returns CDR1 LGHNA and CDR2 YSLEER. The CDR3 spans 16 residues. In DNA form, the CDR3 reads TGCGCCAGCAGCCCCTTGCGAGGTGGGGCCTACAATGAGCAGTTCTTC. Translated, it gives CASSPLRGGAYNEQFF.

The chain recombines TRBV20-1 with TRBJ2-1; TRBD1 aligns across 7 bases. Germline V gene data show CDR1 as DFQATT and CDR2 as SNEGSKA (reference sequence). V shed 5 bases and J 7 bases; nucleotides not matched to a gene: 14. The CDR3 runs 15 residues. CDR3 protein: CSAPHRKGASNEQFF. CDR3 DNA sequence: TGCAGTGCTCCGCACAGGAAGGGGGCCTCAAATGAGCAGTTCTTC.

This clonotype was counted at least ten times. V is TRBV9 and J is TRBJ2-2; TRBD1 is a possible D gene (6 bases). Trimming cost V 5 bases and J 2 bases, with 13 bases left between them. The CDR3 has 15 amino acids. From germline, CDR1 is SGDLS and CDR2 YYNGEE. The CDR3 sequence: CASRRGDINTGELFF. The CDR3 DNA is TGTGCCAGCAGGCGTGGGGACATCAACACCGGGGAGCTGTTTTTT. The full variable domain, its missing parts supplied by reference TRBV9 and TRBJ2-2, is DSGVTQTPKHLITATGQRVTLRCSPRSGDLSVYWYQQSLDQGLQFLIQYYNGEERAKGNILERFSAQQFPDLHSELNLSSLELGDSALYFCASRRGDINTGELFFGEGSRLTVL.

This clonotype came up many times. The CDR3 loop reads CASSLETGADEQFF. For the CDR3, the DNA is TGTGCCAGCAGCTTGGAAACAGGGGCTGATGAGCAGTTCTTC. The rearrangement uses TRBV5-5 and TRBJ2-1; the match to TRBD1 covers 7 bases. The CDR3 contains 14 residues. In germline, CDR1 is SGHKS, CDR2 YYEKEE (reference sequence). V shed 0 bases and J 8 bases; nucleotides not matched to a gene: 5.

V gene TRBV7-3 combines with J gene TRBJ2-1, with 7 bases fitting TRBD2. Germline assignment: CDR1 SGHTA and CDR2 FQGTGA. CDR3 length: 16 residues. V shed 2 bases and J 5 bases; nucleotides not matched to a gene: 9. The CDR3 protein is CASSLHPGLGNNEQFF. The CDR3 bases are TGTGCCAGCAGCTTACATCCCGGACTAGGGAACAATGAGCAGTTCTTC.